This note documents a single TCR beta chain sequence. As yet, its antigen is unknown. This table comes from immunoSEQ multiplex PCR, and its TCRdb copy is limited to in-frame clones, with some not included. Of 15,000 to 17,000 clones detected, 65% to 85% appear once; the ten largest clones hold approximately 30%. These data originate in a study of CD4 T cells in relation to SARS-CoV-2 and coronaviruses. Study overall: TCR beta CDR3s were sequenced after approximately ten-day antigen culture of PBMCs. Shared crossreactive spike epitopes were mapped to their HLA restriction. Findings and limits, study-wide: Crossreactivity was assessed only for spike protein, not other viral proteins.

V lost 6 bases, J lost 5 bases, and 3 bases stayed unmatched. Per the germline V gene, CDR1 is MNHEY and CDR2 is SVGAGI. The CDR3 spans 12 residues. CD4+ T cells from unexposed donors were obtained before the COVID-19 pandemic (2011-2018). The cells were cultured for roughly 11 days before CD4+ T cells were isolated. The chain uses TRBV6-5 and TRBJ2-7, with 8 bases fitting TRBD1. This TCR was recovered from a human donor in good health. Sequencing was carried out using CD4+ T cells from PBMCs, cultured in vitro. The CDR3 sequence is CASSSTGDEQYF. As DNA, the CDR3 is TGTGCCAGCAGCTCGACAGGGGACGAGCAGTACTTC.